This T cell receptor (beta chain) appears in the sequencing data of a study of T cell changes during pregnancy in multiple sclerosis. TCRdb keeps only in-frame clones here, not all; method: immunoSEQ multiplex PCR. The sample gives around 21,000 clones, more than 85% of which show up once; approximately 6.9% is in the top ten. In germline, CDR1 is LNHNV, CDR2 YYDKDF (reference sequence). CDR3 size: 14 residues. The V and J ends lost 5 bases and 2 bases respectively, with 10 bases between them. J is TRBJ2-1 and V is TRBV15; no definite D call. Sequenced here: CD8+ T cells from peripheral blood mononuclear cells, sampled in the first trimester of pregnancy. This clonotype was obtained from a female donor with multiple sclerosis, enrolled in a pregnancy study. This CDR3 is CATSPVSAYNEQFF. Here the CDR3 DNA reads TGTGCCACCAGCCCTGTGTCCGCCTACAATGAGCAGTTCTTC.